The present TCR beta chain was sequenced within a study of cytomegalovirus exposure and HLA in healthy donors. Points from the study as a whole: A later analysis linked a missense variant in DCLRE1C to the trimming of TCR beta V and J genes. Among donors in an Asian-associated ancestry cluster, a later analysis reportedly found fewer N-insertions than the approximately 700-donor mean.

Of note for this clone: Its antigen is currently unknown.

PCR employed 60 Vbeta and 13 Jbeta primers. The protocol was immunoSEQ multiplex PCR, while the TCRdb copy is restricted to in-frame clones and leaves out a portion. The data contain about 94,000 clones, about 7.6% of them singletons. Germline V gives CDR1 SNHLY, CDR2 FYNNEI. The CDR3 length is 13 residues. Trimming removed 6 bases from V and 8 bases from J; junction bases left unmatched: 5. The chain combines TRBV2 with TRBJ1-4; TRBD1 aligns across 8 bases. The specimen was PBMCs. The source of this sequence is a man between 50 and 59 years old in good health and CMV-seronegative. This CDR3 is CASRGQVSEKLFF. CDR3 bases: TGTGCCAGCAGGGGACAGGTTTCGGAAAAACTGTTTTTT.